This T cell receptor (beta chain) was profiled in a study of T cells in Graves' hyperthyroidism and ophthalmopathy. Study findings and constraints: Before onset, ophthalmopathy was predicted by the model a median roughly 6.4 months earlier. Most expanded thyroid clonotypes above 0.001 recurred in blood.

Amplified regions were TCR beta CDR3 sequences from RNA transcripts. Initially, a first-round RT-PCR of the TCR CDR3 employed the HTBI primer set. In TCRdb, the multiplex PCR reads were re-called with MiXCR into one record per CDR3 protein. This sample carries a few hundred thousand distinct CDR3 sequences, about 18% of them seen once, and the ten largest clones take roughly 50%. Diagnostic decisions used clinical symptoms, serum thyroxine and TRAb, thyroid ultrasound and orbital computed tomography. Per germline, CDR1 MNHNS and CDR2 SASEGT. With 8 bases removed from V and 0 bases from J, the gap between germline ends came to 13 bases. The CDR3 sequence is 15 residues long. This clonotype was found a few times. Its antigen remains unknown.

The sequencing sample was made of blood. The chain is built from TRBV6-1 and TRBJ1-4; D gene ambiguous. The TCR comes from a woman aged 60 to 75 with Graves' ophthalmopathy. The CDR3 here is CASAPGKTTNEKLFF. Written as DNA, the CDR3 is TGTGCCAGCGCGCCCGGGAAAACAACTAATGAAAAACTGTTTTTT.